Listed here is a single T cell receptor (beta chain). This sample was taken from a study of blood T cell repertoires in COVID-19. Assay: immunoSEQ multiplex PCR; the TCRdb copy retains only in-frame clones and omits some. Of around 220,000 clones in the sample, approximately 90% are singletons; the top ten hold approximately 1.9%. Recruits, aged roughly 18 to 95 years, lived in 20 to 30 US areas. This receptor was identified in a woman aged 18-35 years who had recovered from COVID-19. The sequenced sample was PBMCs or T cells enriched from blood (not recorded which).

CDR3 in amino acids: CASSQRIGQIFYTF. The CDR3 region has the DNA TGTGCCAGCAGCCAAAGGATCGGACAAATTTTTTACACCTTC. The chain carries TRBV14 and TRBJ1-2; maybe TRBD1 (5 bases). This CDR3 contains 14 residues. Germline V gene data show CDR1 as SGHDN and CDR2 as FVKESK. Trimming took off 2 bases at V and 11 bases at J, with 18 bases between the two ends.